This is a list of T cell receptor beta chains from one sample in a study of T cells after yellow fever vaccination. Each CDR3 protein is one row after TCRdb ran MiXCR on the 5' RACE reads. The sample holds 300,000 or so distinct CDR3 sequences, roughly 7.5% seen once. The source material was PBMCs, sampled about 49 days after the first yellow fever vaccination. These receptors were obtained from a man between 18 and 35 years old who received the YFV17D yellow fever vaccine. CDR3s include the opening cysteine and the closing phenylalanine or tryptophan. D genes are given only for firm matches. Where a row states a size, it is once, few, many or the class of an expanded clone; other rows omit it.

v_call: TRBV7-2; d_call: TRBD1; j_call: TRBJ1-5; clone_size: many; cdr3_nt: TGTGCCAGCAGCTTGGGACAGGGCGTGGGCAATCAGCCCCAGCATTTT; cdr3_aa: CASSLGQGVGNQPQHF
v_call: TRBV7-2; d_call: TRBD1; j_call: TRBJ1-6; clone_size: .; cdr3_nt: TGTGCCAGCAGCTTAGTGGGGACAGGGGGAATCCCCCTCCACTTT; cdr3_aa: CASSLVGTGGIPLHF
v_call: TRBV7-9; d_call: .; j_call: TRBJ1-4; clone_size: .; cdr3_nt: TGTTCCAGCACCACCCAGGCCGGGTTCGGGGAAAAACTGTTTTTT; cdr3_aa: CSSTTQAGFGEKLFF
v_call: TRBV12-3/TRBV12-4; d_call: .; j_call: TRBJ2-3; clone_size: many; cdr3_nt: TGTGCCAGCAGTTTAAGTCCCGTGAGCACAGATACGCAGTATTTT; cdr3_aa: CASSLSPVSTDTQYF
v_call: TRBV7-6; d_call: .; j_call: TRBJ1-2; clone_size: few; cdr3_nt: TGTGCCAGCAGCCCGGGGACCTTTTCCAACTATGGCTACACCTTC; cdr3_aa: CASSPGTFSNYGYTF
v_call: TRBV5-6; d_call: TRBD1; j_call: TRBJ1-1; clone_size: few; cdr3_nt: TGTGCCAGCAGCTTAACGGGACAGGATTCCACTGAAGCTTTCTTT; cdr3_aa: CASSLTGQDSTEAFF
v_call: TRBV19; d_call: TRBD1; j_call: TRBJ2-3; clone_size: few; cdr3_nt: TGTGCCAGTAATCCGTTGGGACAGGGGGCAACAGATACGCAGTATTTT; cdr3_aa: CASNPLGQGATDTQYF
v_call: TRBV25-1; d_call: .; j_call: TRBJ2-3; clone_size: few; cdr3_nt: TGTGCCAGCAGTGAATTTAGGGGTATAGGAGATACGCAGTATTTT; cdr3_aa: CASSEFRGIGDTQYF
v_call: TRBV11-1; d_call: .; j_call: TRBJ2-5; clone_size: few; cdr3_nt: TGTGCCAGCACCCCTACAAGGGAGGACCCGGAGTGGTGGGAGACCCAGTACTTC; cdr3_aa: CASTPTREDPEWWETQYF
v_call: TRBV4-3; d_call: .; j_call: TRBJ2-5; clone_size: .; cdr3_nt: TGCGCCAGCAGCCAAGATCCGGGCAGCCAAGAGACCCAGTACTTC; cdr3_aa: CASSQDPGSQETQYF
v_call: TRBV5-1; d_call: .; j_call: TRBJ2-1; clone_size: few; cdr3_nt: TGCGCCAGCAGTACCAACCCGGGACTTCTTGGGGATGAGCAGTTCTTC; cdr3_aa: CASSTNPGLLGDEQFF
v_call: TRBV2; d_call: .; j_call: TRBJ1-6; clone_size: few; cdr3_nt: TGTGCCAGCAGTGATTTAGGCAGGCTATGGGATTCACCCCTCCACTTT; cdr3_aa: CASSDLGRLWDSPLHF
v_call: TRBV28; d_call: .; j_call: TRBJ1-1; clone_size: .; cdr3_nt: TGTGCCACCACGGACCCGAACACTGAAGCTTTCTTT; cdr3_aa: CATTDPNTEAFF
v_call: TRBV4-3; d_call: TRBD1; j_call: TRBJ1-2; clone_size: few; cdr3_nt: TGCGCCAGCAGCCAAGACGCAGACAGGGGGCCTCTCGGCTACACCTTC; cdr3_aa: CASSQDADRGPLGYTF
v_call: TRBV20-1; d_call: .; j_call: TRBJ2-7; clone_size: few; cdr3_nt: TGCAGTGCTAAAGGACGGAACTCCTACGAGCAGTACTTC; cdr3_aa: CSAKGRNSYEQYF
v_call: TRBV5-1; d_call: .; j_call: TRBJ2-3; clone_size: .; cdr3_nt: TGCGCCAGCAGCTTGGGTCAGGGACGGCCAGATACGCAGTATTTT; cdr3_aa: CASSLGQGRPDTQYF
v_call: TRBV20-1; d_call: .; j_call: TRBJ2-2; clone_size: .; cdr3_nt: TGCAGTGCTGAACCTTTGACCCCTCGAGACACCGGGGAGCTGTTTTTT; cdr3_aa: CSAEPLTPRDTGELFF
v_call: TRBV27; d_call: .; j_call: TRBJ1-6; clone_size: few; cdr3_nt: TGTGCCAGCAGTTTAATGTATAGGGGAGGTTGGCCCCTCCACTTT; cdr3_aa: CASSLMYRGGWPLHF
v_call: TRBV7-2; d_call: TRBD2; j_call: TRBJ2-3; clone_size: few; cdr3_nt: TGTGCCAGCAGCCAGTCAGCGGGGGGCGGCGCAGATACGCAGTATTTT; cdr3_aa: CASSQSAGGGADTQYF
v_call: TRBV28; d_call: .; j_call: TRBJ1-1; clone_size: .; cdr3_nt: TGTGCCAGCACTCGGGGGGGGGACACTGAAGCTTTCTTT; cdr3_aa: CASTRGGDTEAFF
v_call: TRBV20-1; d_call: .; j_call: TRBJ2-5; clone_size: .; cdr3_nt: TGCAGTGCTAGAGATCCATGGAATGAAGAGACCCAGTACTTC; cdr3_aa: CSARDPWNEETQYF
v_call: TRBV5-1; d_call: .; j_call: TRBJ1-2; clone_size: .; cdr3_nt: TGCGCCAGCAGCTCCGGTCACTCCAGAGACTATGGCTACACCTTC; cdr3_aa: CASSSGHSRDYGYTF
v_call: TRBV11-2; d_call: .; j_call: TRBJ1-2; clone_size: few; cdr3_nt: TGTGCCAGCAGCTCCCTCGGGGACCCTAACTATGGCTACACCTTC; cdr3_aa: CASSSLGDPNYGYTF
v_call: TRBV5-6; d_call: .; j_call: TRBJ2-5; clone_size: .; cdr3_nt: TGTGCCAGCAGCTATAGCGCTGGAGGAGAGACCCAGTACTTC; cdr3_aa: CASSYSAGGETQYF
v_call: TRBV18; d_call: .; j_call: TRBJ1-4; clone_size: few; cdr3_nt: TGTGCCAGCTCACCTTCCGACGAGAATGAAAAACTGTTTTTT; cdr3_aa: CASSPSDENEKLFF
v_call: TRBV7-3; d_call: .; j_call: TRBJ2-3; clone_size: few; cdr3_nt: TGTGCCAGCAGCTTTTGGGTCACAGATACGCAGTATTTT; cdr3_aa: CASSFWVTDTQYF
v_call: TRBV5-1; d_call: .; j_call: TRBJ2-3; clone_size: .; cdr3_nt: TGCGCCAGCAGCTTAGGGGCTGACGATACGCAGTATTTT; cdr3_aa: CASSLGADDTQYF
v_call: TRBV20-1; d_call: .; j_call: TRBJ2-5; clone_size: .; cdr3_nt: TGCAGTGCTATAGTAGGGACCCAAGAGACCCAGTACTTC; cdr3_aa: CSAIVGTQETQYF